Listed below are T cell receptor beta chains from one sample, sequenced in a study of cytomegalovirus exposure and HLA in healthy donors. Clones were read by immunoSEQ multiplex PCR, and TCRdb kept only the in-frame ones, dropping some. The sample gives about 64,000 clones, 85% of which show up once; about 10% is in the top ten. Sequences were obtained from PBMCs. The receptors come from a female donor in good health and CMV-seronegative. Both conserved end residues are part of each CDR3.

v_call: TRBV6-6; j_call: TRBJ2-7; cdr3_aa: CASRGTGNYEQYF
v_call: TRBV7-2; j_call: TRBJ2-3; cdr3_aa: CASTPSGRGTDTQYF
v_call: TRBV6-7; j_call: TRBJ2-7; cdr3_aa: CASSQPRGNYYEQYF
v_call: TRBV18; j_call: TRBJ2-4; cdr3_aa: CASSPGTQAKNIQYF
v_call: TRBV27; j_call: TRBJ1-1; cdr3_aa: CASSFISRQNGPTGWPVGDEAFF
v_call: TRBV6-4; j_call: TRBJ1-1; cdr3_aa: CASRAQGSTEAFF
v_call: TRBV7-9; j_call: TRBJ1-4; cdr3_aa: CASSRGVEEKLFF
v_call: TRBV5-5; j_call: TRBJ1-6; cdr3_aa: CASSFWGNSYNSPLHF
v_call: TRBV18; j_call: TRBJ1-1; cdr3_aa: CASSPPGQRMNTEAFF
v_call: TRBV7-3; j_call: TRBJ1-6; cdr3_aa: CASSLRAGAPDSPLHF
v_call: TRBV5-1; j_call: TRBJ2-1; cdr3_aa: CARNPHWRSSYNEQFF
v_call: TRBV28; j_call: TRBJ2-7; cdr3_aa: CASNLGATVQYF
v_call: TRBV28; j_call: TRBJ1-6; cdr3_aa: CASQGTGFNSPLHF
v_call: TRBV19; j_call: TRBJ1-2; cdr3_aa: CARLVTGKGSYGYTF
v_call: TRBV9; j_call: TRBJ2-5; cdr3_aa: CASSLLGLAGQETQYF
v_call: TRBV9; j_call: TRBJ2-3; cdr3_aa: CASSVVSSPDTQYF
v_call: TRBV14; j_call: TRBJ2-1; cdr3_aa: CASSQVFLDNEQFF
v_call: TRBV30; j_call: TRBJ2-7; cdr3_aa: CAWSPDRRYEQYF
v_call: TRBV12-5; j_call: TRBJ2-7; cdr3_aa: CASGLGAGGSYEQYF
v_call: TRBV15; j_call: TRBJ1-1; cdr3_aa: CATSRDLLEAAFF
v_call: TRBV5-4; j_call: TRBJ2-5; cdr3_aa: CASSSAGQETQYF
v_call: TRBV7-9; j_call: TRBJ2-5; cdr3_aa: CASSPGTGGPRAGETQYF
v_call: TRBV21-1; j_call: TRBJ1-5; cdr3_aa: CASSKSWPPPAFVPQHF
v_call: TRBV11-2; j_call: TRBJ2-2; cdr3_aa: CASRLDWGAGELFF
v_call: TRBV5-5; j_call: TRBJ1-4; cdr3_aa: CASSLLALGESEKLFF